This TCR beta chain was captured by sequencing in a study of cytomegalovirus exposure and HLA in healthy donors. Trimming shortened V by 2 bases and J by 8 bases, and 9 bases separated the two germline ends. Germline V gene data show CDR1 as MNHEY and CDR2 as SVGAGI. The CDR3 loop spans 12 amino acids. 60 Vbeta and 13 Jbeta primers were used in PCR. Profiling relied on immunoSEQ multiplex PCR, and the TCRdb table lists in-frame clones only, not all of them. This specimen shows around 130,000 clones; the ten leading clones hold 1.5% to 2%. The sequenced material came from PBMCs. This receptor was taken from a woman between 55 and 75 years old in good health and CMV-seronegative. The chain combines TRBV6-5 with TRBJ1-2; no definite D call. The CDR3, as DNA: TGTGCCAGCAGTTACCCGGCGGGCGGCTACACCTTC. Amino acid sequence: CASSYPAGGYTF.